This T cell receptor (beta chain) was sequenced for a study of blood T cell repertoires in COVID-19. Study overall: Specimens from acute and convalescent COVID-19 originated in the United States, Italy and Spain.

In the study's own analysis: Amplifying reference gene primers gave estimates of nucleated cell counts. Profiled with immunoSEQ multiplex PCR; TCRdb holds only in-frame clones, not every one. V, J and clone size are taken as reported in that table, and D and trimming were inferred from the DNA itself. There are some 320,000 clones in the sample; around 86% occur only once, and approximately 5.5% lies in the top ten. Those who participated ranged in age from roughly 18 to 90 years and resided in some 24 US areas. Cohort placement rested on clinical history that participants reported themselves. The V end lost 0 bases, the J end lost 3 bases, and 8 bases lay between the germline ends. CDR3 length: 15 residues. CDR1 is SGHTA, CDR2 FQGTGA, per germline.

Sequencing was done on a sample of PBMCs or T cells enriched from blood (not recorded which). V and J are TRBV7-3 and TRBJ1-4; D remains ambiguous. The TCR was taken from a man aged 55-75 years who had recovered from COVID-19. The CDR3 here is CASSLTGVANEKLFF. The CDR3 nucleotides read TGTGCCAGCAGCTTAACCGGGGTAGCTAATGAAAAACTGTTTTTT.